This entry lists 11 T cell receptor beta chains sequenced from one sample in a study of cytomegalovirus exposure and HLA in healthy donors. Libraries were prepared by immunoSEQ multiplex PCR; TCRdb keeps only in-frame clonotypes and omits some of them. The sample lists approximately 60,000 clones; 75% to 95% were seen once. Sequenced input: PBMCs. These receptors all stem from a man aged 18 to 29 in good health and CMV-seronegative.

The rearrangement joins TRBV4-1 to TRBJ2-3, with 9 bases matching TRBD2. V shed 1 base, J shed 5 bases, and the junction held 16 bases outside the gene matches. Germline V gene lookup returns CDR1 MGHRA and CDR2 YSYEKL. CDR3 size: 19 residues. The CDR3 bases are TGCGCCAGCAGCCAAGGTCGACAGGGTCGGCGGGAGGGAAAAGATACGCAGTATTTT. This sequence encodes CASSQGRQGRREGKDTQYF.

The chain uses TRBV14 and TRBJ2-1, with D possibly TRBD1 on 6 matching bases. The germline gives CDR1 SGHDN, CDR2 FVKESK. V was trimmed by 4 bases and J by 4 bases, leaving 11 bases between them. CDR3 length equals 14 residues. DNA for the CDR3: TGTGCCAGCAGCCTACAGGGCCGATACAATGAGCAGTTCTTC. Its protein product is CASSLQGRYNEQFF.

V is TRBV5-1 and J is TRBJ1-4; D remains unclear. The CDR3 is 14 residues long. V was shortened by 4 bases and J by 8 bases, with 15 bases between the two germline ends. CDR1 and CDR2 (germline): SGHRS, YFSETQ. The CDR3 reads CASSLTVLAEKLFF. DNA for the CDR3: TGCGCCAGCAGCCTCACGGTCCTAGCCGAAAAACTGTTTTTT.

This rearrangement joins TRBV7-3 to TRBJ2-5, with D unresolved. V shed 2 bases and J shed 7 bases, with 11 bases lying between them. The CDR3 is 13 residues long. CDR1 and CDR2 from the germline V gene are SGHTA and FQGTGA. Here the CDR3 DNA reads TGTGCCAGCAGCTTATACCCCGCCGGGACCCAGTACTTC. This sequence encodes CASSLYPAGTQYF.

The rearrangement links TRBV27 to TRBJ2-7; TRBD1 matches 8 bases. Germline lookup yields CDR1 MNHEY and CDR2 SMNVEV (reference sequence). V gave up 5 bases and J gave up 3 bases; unmatched junction bases: 12. The CDR3 length is 16 residues. Here the CDR3 DNA reads TGTGCCAGCAGTCCCTCGCCGGGACAGGCGTTCTACGAGCAGTACTTC. Residues: CASSPSPGQAFYEQYF.

In its sample, this clone was seen once. CDR3 in DNA: TGTGCCAGCAGTGAAGCCCGGGTTGGCTACACCTTC. It specifies CASSEARVGYTF. The V and J genes are TRBV2 and TRBJ1-2; D remains unclear. Per the germline V gene, CDR1 is SNHLY and CDR2 is FYNNEI. The CDR3 consists of 12 residues. Trimming left V 0 bases short and J 7 bases short, with 6 bases between.

The rearrangement links TRBV6-1 to TRBJ2-7; tentative D call: TRBD1 (5 bases). Germline CDR1 is MNHNS and CDR2 is SASEGT. CDR3 length: 14 amino acids. Trimming shortened V by 2 bases and J by 1 base, and 9 bases separated the two germline ends. The CDR3 sequence is CASSERGASYEQYF. The CDR3 coding sequence is TGTGCCAGCAGTGAAAGGGGTGCATCCTACGAGCAGTACTTC.

The V gene is TRBV2, the J gene TRBJ1-1, with 8 bases aligning to TRBD1. J gave up 6 bases and V 2 bases, and 8 bases lay outside the gene matches. CDR1 is SNHLY and CDR2 is FYNNEI in the germline V gene. The CDR3 totals 15 residues. The CDR3 sequence is CASSEIDRGSPEAFF. CDR3 nucleotide sequence: TGTGCCAGCAGTGAAATTGACAGGGGTTCGCCTGAAGCTTTCTTT. Full variable domain (remainder filled in from reference TRBV2 and TRBJ1-1): EPEVTQTPSHQVTQMGQEVILRCVPISNHLYFYWYRQILGQKVEFLVSFYNNEISEKSEIFDDQFSVERPDGSNFTLKIRSTKLEDSAMYFCASSEIDRGSPEAFFGQGTRLTVV.

J is TRBJ1-2 and V is TRBV6-6; the D is unclear. The ends were cut back, 11 bases at V and 1 base at J, with 17 bases in the middle. Germline assignment: CDR1 MNHNY and CDR2 SVGAGI (reference sequence). There are 14 residues in the CDR3. DNA for the CDR3: TGTGCCTGCGCCGTGGTAATAAATAACTATGGCTACACCTTC. It yields the protein CACAVVINNYGYTF.

The rearrangement joins TRBV19 to TRBJ2-2, with D maybe TRBD1 (5 bases). In germline, CDR1 is LNHDA, CDR2 SQIVND (reference sequence). V lost 6 bases and J 6 bases, leaving 17 bases between the germline ends. This CDR3 spans 15 amino acids. The CDR3 nucleotides are TGTGCCAGTAGGGCGCAGGGTTTCTTCCCCGGGGAGCTGTTTTTT. Encoded protein: CASRAQGFFPGELFF.

The V gene is TRBV9, the J gene TRBJ2-7; 11 positions match TRBD1. CDR1 is SGDLS and CDR2 is YYNGEE in the germline V gene. The trim removed 4 bases at V and 3 bases at J, leaving 3 bases unmatched. This CDR3 spans 14 amino acids. The CDR3 reads CASSPGQGDYEQYF. CDR3 nucleotide sequence: TGTGCCAGCAGCCCGGGACAGGGGGACTACGAGCAGTACTTC.